One sample yielded the 26 T cell receptor beta chains listed below, sequenced in a study of CXCR3-negative and CXCR3-positive naive CD8 T cells. TRB cDNA libraries were made by UMI-labeled 5' RACE. TCRdb reprocessed the 5' RACE reads and reports one entry per CDR3 protein, with no DNA. The sample has fewer than 60,000 distinct CDR3 sequences. The specimen was naive CXCR3- CD8+ T cells from blood. The subset here: CD45RO-CCR7+CD27+CD95- naive CD8+ T cells lacking CXCR3 (TNR3-). Receptors originate from a human donor in good health. Some clones in this sample may be carry-over from other donors' samples.

The chain is built from TRBV11-2 and TRBJ2-1; with no DNA, the TCRdb D assignment of TRBD2 cannot be verified. The CDR3 length is 17 residues. The germline V gene encodes CDR1 SGHAT and CDR2 FQNNGV. The CDR3 spells CASSWGLAGGYGNEQFF.

The rearrangement joins TRBV15 to TRBJ2-7; absent DNA, TCRdb's TRBD1 call cannot be checked. This CDR3 comprises 15 residues. The germline V gene encodes CDR1 LNHNV and CDR2 YYDKDF (reference sequence). CDR3: CATSRDGRGSDEQYF.

The genes are TRBV7-9 and TRBJ2-1; TCRdb proposes TRBD2, but this gene call is untestable without DNA. Germline V gene lookup returns CDR1 SEHNR and CDR2 FQNEAQ (reference sequence). The CDR3 has 18 amino acids. The CDR3 here is CASSLPRHGAGGRNEQFF.

This chain uses TRBV5-5 with TRBJ2-5; no DNA is available, so the TRBD1 call from TCRdb remains unchecked. The CDR3 length is 15 residues. Germline assignment: CDR1 SGHKS and CDR2 YYEKEE (reference sequence). The CDR3: CASSTTLGLQETQYF.

This chain links TRBV24-1 with TRBJ1-2; absent DNA, TCRdb's TRBD1 call cannot be checked. CDR1 is KGHDR and CDR2 is SFDVKD in the germline V gene. The CDR3 has 15 amino acids. CDR3 residues: CATSDRTGGAYGYTF.

This chain connects TRBV12-3 or TRBV12-4 to TRBJ1-2; the TRBD1 assignment by TCRdb is unverifiable without DNA. This CDR3 region has 13 residues. The CDR3 sequence: CASSQGALTGYTF.

V gene TRBV29-1 combines with J gene TRBJ1-1; as DNA is missing, the TRBD1 call by TCRdb cannot be tested. Per the germline V gene, CDR1 is SQVTM and CDR2 is ANQGSEA. CDR3 length: 12 residues. CDR3 amino acids: CSVIRGSAEAFF.

The chain is built from TRBV20-1 and TRBJ2-7. Germline values: CDR1 DFQATT, CDR2 SNEGSKA (reference sequence). The CDR3 is 13 residues long. The chain's CDR3 is CSARPASAYEQYF.

The genes are TRBV4-1 and TRBJ1-2. This CDR3 contains 15 residues. Germline lookup yields CDR1 MGHRA and CDR2 YSYEKL. CDR3 region: CASSYKDGTNYGYIF.

The chain links TRBV29-1 to TRBJ2-4; TCRdb calls TRBD1, which cannot be checked without DNA. The length of the CDR3 is 15 residues. CDR1 SQVTM and CDR2 ANQGSEA come from the germline V gene. CDR3: CSVTGPRLAKNIQYF.

The chain recombines TRBV5-6 with TRBJ2-1; TCRdb selects TRBD1, and the lack of DNA leaves this call unchecked. This CDR3 contains 14 residues. CDR1 is SGHDT and CDR2 is YYEEEE in the germline V gene. This CDR3 is CASSLGAGYNEQFF.

The chain links TRBV11-2 to TRBJ2-7; TCRdb outputs TRBD1, but without DNA this stays unchecked. The CDR3 runs 14 residues. Per the germline V gene, CDR1 is SGHAT and CDR2 is FQNNGV. The CDR3 loop reads CASSFGPRADEQYF.

V gene TRBV19 combines with J gene TRBJ2-7; the D gene TCRdb calls, TRBD2, cannot be checked with no DNA. Germline lookup yields CDR1 LNHDA and CDR2 SQIVND (reference sequence). There are 14 residues in the CDR3. CDR3 sequence: CASTSSGGADEQYF.

The CDR3 is CASSEGADHTGELFF. This chain links TRBV2 with TRBJ2-2. Germline CDR1 reads SNHLY; CDR2 reads FYNNEI. The CDR3 has 15 amino acids.

The chain couples TRBV25-1 to TRBJ2-1. The CDR3 sequence is 16 residues long. The germline gives CDR1 MGHDK, CDR2 SYGVNS. The CDR3 spells CASSDSGRDTYNEQFF.

CDR3 protein: CASSPGGRGESTEAFF. This chain connects TRBV4-3 to TRBJ1-1; as DNA is missing, the TRBD1 call by TCRdb cannot be tested. The CDR3 runs 16 residues. Germline V gene data show CDR1 as LGHNA and CDR2 as YSLEER.

The chain couples TRBV6-2 or TRBV6-3 to TRBJ2-7; TCRdb calls TRBD2, which cannot be checked without DNA. The CDR3 is 19 amino acids. CDR1 MNHEY and CDR2 SVGEGT come from the germline V gene. CDR3 residues: CASSYQPLGQRVNSYEQYF.

The rearrangement joins TRBV7-9 to TRBJ2-7; TCRdb proposes TRBD1, but this gene call is untestable without DNA. This CDR3 contains 14 residues. Germline-derived CDR1 and CDR2 are SEHNR and FQNEAQ (reference sequence). The CDR3 loop is CASSPGTAGAEQYF. Full variable domain (remainder filled in from reference TRBV7-9 and TRBJ2-7): DTGVSQNPRHKITKRGQNVTFRCDPISEHNRLYWYRQTLGQGPEFLTYFQNEAQLEKSRLLSDRFSAERPKGSFSTLEIQRTEQGDSAMYLCASSPGTAGAEQYFGPGTRLTVT.

The chain combines TRBV7-7 with TRBJ2-1. This CDR3 is 15 amino acids long. CDR1 is SSHAT, CDR2 FNYEAQ, per germline (reference sequence). This CDR3 is CASSLDSSSYNEQFF.

V is TRBV5-1 and J is TRBJ2-7. This CDR3 is 15 amino acids long. CDR1 is SGHRS and CDR2 is YFSETQ in the germline V gene. The CDR3: CASCIFTGGSYEQYF.

CDR3 sequence reads: CSASRTDNTGELFF. The chain uses TRBV20-1 and TRBJ2-2; TCRdb outputs TRBD1, but without DNA this stays unchecked. Germline values: CDR1 DFQATT, CDR2 SNEGSKA (reference sequence). CDR3 length: 14 residues.

The chain uses TRBV5-4 and TRBJ2-1; checking the TCRdb D call of TRBD1 is not possible without DNA. Germline CDR1 reads SGHNT; CDR2 reads YYREEE (reference sequence). The CDR3 runs to 13 residues. The chain's CDR3 is CASSPGTGVEQFF. The whole variable domain, remainder taken from reference TRBV5-4 and TRBJ2-1, is ETGVTQSPTHLIKTRGQQVTLRCSSQSGHNTVSWYQQALGQGPQFIFQYYREEENGRGNFPPRFSGLQFPNYSSELNVNALELDDSALYLCASSPGTGVEQFFGPGTRLTVL.

The chain carries TRBV28 and TRBJ2-3. This CDR3 spans 16 amino acids. CDR1 MDHEN and CDR2 SYDVKM come from the germline V gene. The CDR3 reads CASSLWGSPSTDTQYF.

This chain joins TRBV7-9 and TRBJ2-1; the D gene TCRdb calls, TRBD1, cannot be checked with no DNA. The CDR3 loop spans 15 amino acids. CDR1 and CDR2 from the germline V gene are SEHNR and FQNEAQ (reference sequence). The CDR3 loop reads CASSLAQRGRDEQFF.

J is TRBJ2-1 and V is TRBV29-1; the D call of TRBD1 rests on TCRdb alone, since no DNA is present to check it. CDR3 size: 12 residues. CDR1 is SQVTM, CDR2 ANQGSEA, per germline. The CDR3 spells CSADSWDNEQFF.

The CDR3 loop reads CASSLEGRTYEQYF. V and J are TRBV7-9 and TRBJ2-7; TCRdb reports TRBD2, a call that lacks DNA to check it against. Germline CDR1 is SEHNR and CDR2 is FQNEAQ (reference sequence). This CDR3 has 14 amino acids.